The 4 T cell receptor beta chains below were found in one sample sequenced in a study of shared clonotypes between healthy human individuals. TCRdb's table, derived via immunoSEQ multiplex PCR, lists solely in-frame clones and lacks some. The sample has 2,500,000 or so clones, 80% to 95% seen once; the top ten hold more than 0.35%. Sequenced input: naive CD4+ T cells from PBMCs. Subset specified: CD45RA+ positively selected. The receptor source for this set is a man aged 18-30 years in good health. Some clones in this sample may be carry-over from other donors' samples.

This chain joins TRBV2 and TRBJ2-5; 8 bases line up with TRBD1. This CDR3 has 14 residues. Looked up from germline, CDR1 is SNHLY and CDR2 is FYNNEI. The V segment lost 7 bases and the J segment 5 bases; nucleotides outside the gene matches: 9. CDR3 in amino acids: CASKMDRALETQYF. The CDR3 DNA reads as TGTGCCAGCAAGATGGACAGGGCTCTGGAGACCCAGTACTTC.

This clone has only one observation. The gene calls are TRBV6-1 and TRBJ1-2; D unclear. The germline gives CDR1 MNHNS, CDR2 SASEGT. V shed 2 bases and J shed 2 bases, with 12 bases lying between them. This CDR3 contains 15 residues. DNA for the CDR3: TGTGCCAGCAGTGAAATGAGTGGGGTAAACTATGGCTACACCTTC. It yields the protein CASSEMSGVNYGYTF.

Concerning this clone: The sample carries other DNA sequences with the same CDR3. This chain connects TRBV28 to TRBJ2-2; 7 bases are shared with TRBD2. The CDR3 covers 13 residues. V trimming: 8 bases; J trimming: 0 bases; junction bases outside the gene matches: 0. Per germline, CDR1 MDHEN and CDR2 SYDVKM. In nucleotides, the CDR3 is TGTGCCAGCCGGGGGGCGAACACCGGGGAGCTGTTTTTT. Protein: CASRGANTGELFF. Full variable domain (outside the CDR3, taken from reference TRBV28 and TRBJ2-2): DVKVTQSSRYLVKRTGEKVFLECVQDMDHENMFWYRQDPGLGLRLIYFSYDVKMKEKGDIPEGYSVSREKKERFSLILESASTNQTSMYLCASRGANTGELFFGEGSRLTVL.

The V and J genes are TRBV2 and TRBJ1-5, with a tentative D call TRBD1 (5 bases). V dropped 5 bases and J dropped 4 bases, with 12 bases sitting between them. The germline V gene has CDR1 SNHLY and CDR2 FYNNEI. There are 14 residues in the CDR3. The CDR3 DNA follows: TGTGCCAGCAGTAATGTGGGGGTTAATCAGCCCCAGCATTTT. It is translated as CASSNVGVNQPQHF.